A single T cell receptor (beta chain) is shown here with its context. Its antigen target is currently unknown. Per-base quality was not reported, and no clone a single base away is much larger than it. This sample includes further DNA sequences coding for the same CDR3. The immunoSEQ Assay, a bias-controlled multiplex PCR, was used to amplify TCRbeta CDR3 regions from genomic DNA. Per the source publication's procedure: Within the assay, amplification of reference gene primers was used to estimate how many nucleated cells each sample contained. To quantify the absolute abundance of each unique TCRbeta CDR3 rearrangement, sequence reads were collapsed and filtered. For each sample, productive Simpson clonality was calculated as the square root of Simpson's diversity index across productive rearrangements. The table comes from immuneACCESS by way of TCRdb, which keeps in-frame sequences with V and J called. Part of the clones is missing from these tables; in studies checked, under half for an unresolved V gene and the rest for unknown reasons. D and trimming were read from the DNA, whereas the V and J calls and clone size are those reported in that table. This sample lists fewer than 300,000 clones; about 80% were detected once. 3% to 3.5% of the sample rests with the top ten.

V is clipped by 0 bases and J by 1 base, and the sequence between their germline boundaries is 10 bases long. CDR1 and CDR2 are read off the germline V gene as SGHTA and FQGNSA. From cysteine to phenylalanine, the CDR3 is 15 amino acids long. Only the CDR3 part of the read is kept: 45 bases, read in frame from the first base. The data originate from a study of blood T cell repertoires in COVID-19 (dated by TCRdb to about 2020). Regarding the research as a whole: Samples covering the acute and convalescent phases of COVID-19 were provided by collaborators in the United States, Italy and Spain. The material from the prospective study consisted of cDNA or gDNA derived from T cells, B-cell-depleted T cells, or PBMCs. Deeply sampled blood TCRbeta repertoires from subjects exposed to, actively infected with, or recovered from COVID-19 were included in the dataset. The repertoires were released in a freely available public database meant as a resource for research on the immune response to SARS-CoV-2. Samples were obtained from the ongoing ImmuneRACE study (first 160 participants) and from about 1,300 subjects provided by 6 global collaborators. A de-identified subject ID, COVID-19 status, age in years and sex were almost always included in the sample metadata. HLA class I and class II types, where available, came from metadata supplied by the sample provider rather than from assay-based typing.

Whole blood was collected in K2EDTA tubes by collaborating institutions according to the institutions' own protocols. For TCRbeta analysis, collaborator samples were shipped as frozen whole blood, as isolated PBMCs, or as DNA extracted from either sample type. Summary of the overall study and its limitations: The amount of clinical and demographic metadata varied by source and participant and was provided uncurated.

Rearrangement joined TRBV7-2 to TRBJ2-7, with a tentative D gene TRBD2 over 6 matching bases. This clonotype originated in a woman of 80 years or more with acute or convalescent COVID-19. Sequenced: peripheral blood. DNA sequence: TGTGCCAGCAGCTTAGCATCTGGGGGGTCCTACGAGCAGTACTTC. Protein translation: CASSLASGGSYEQYF. The CDR3 plus the reference TRBV7-2 and TRBJ2-7 genes for the other parts give the full variable domain: GAGVSQSPSNKVTEKGKDVELRCDPISGHTALYWYRQSLGQGLEFLIYFQGNSAPDKSGLPSDRFSAERTGGSVSTLTIQRTQQEDSAVYLCASSLASGGSYEQYFGPGTRLTVT.